The 11 T cell receptor beta chains below all came from one sample that was sequenced in a study of T-cell memory formation after mild COVID-19. A single record per CDR3 protein comes from TCRdb applying MiXCR to the 5' RACE reads. The data hold around 250,000 distinct CDR3 sequences, with approximately 9% observed a single time. Sequencing was performed on PBMCs or a T cell subset sorted from them (not recorded which). These receptors originate from a man aged 18 to 29 who had mild COVID-19 (a few samples of this study predate the infection). Cell type and time point are not known.

This clonotype was seen ten or more times. The chain has TRBV15 and TRBJ2-1; D possibly matches TRBD1 or TRBD2 (5 bases each). Trimming removed 3 bases at V and 0 bases at J, with 12 bases between. Germline CDR1 reads LNHNV; CDR2 reads YYDKDF (reference sequence). The CDR3 covers 16 residues. In DNA form, the CDR3 reads TGTGCCACCAGCAGCGGGACCTCCGGCTCCTACAATGAGCAGTTCTTC. Translated, it gives CATSSGTSGSYNEQFF.

The rearrangement links TRBV6-6 to TRBJ1-1; 9 nucleotides agree with TRBD1. Per germline, CDR1 MNHNY and CDR2 SVGAGI (reference sequence). J gave up 3 bases and V 6 bases, and 5 bases lay outside the gene matches. CDR3 length equals 14 residues. The CDR3 here is CASRDTGGHTEAFF. The CDR3, as DNA: TGTGCCAGCAGGGACACAGGGGGCCACACTGAAGCTTTCTTT.

The J gene is TRBJ2-2, the V gene TRBV27; D is perhaps TRBD1 (5 bases). With 8 bases removed from V and 5 bases from J, the gap between germline ends came to 18 bases. The CDR3 loop spans 15 amino acids. The germline V gene has CDR1 MNHEY and CDR2 SMNVEV (reference sequence). CDR3 sequence reads: CASGTDLQGTGELFF. The CDR3 region has the DNA TGTGCCAGCGGAACTGACTTGCAGGGAACCGGGGAGCTGTTTTTT.

J is TRBJ1-1 and V is TRBV3-1, with TRBD1 as a possible D gene (5 bases). The germline V gene has CDR1 LGHDT and CDR2 YNNKEL (reference sequence). The CDR3 runs 15 residues. V shed 4 bases and J shed 6 bases, with 18 bases lying between them. CDR3 DNA: TGTGCCAGCAGCCTATCGCCCCTACCGGGGCCTGAAGCTTTCTTT. It yields the protein CASSLSPLPGPEAFF.

This clonotype was seen only a few times. The V call is TRBV7-2, the J call TRBJ1-2; D gene unclear. CDR1 is SGHTA, CDR2 FQGNSA, per germline. This CDR3 region has 13 residues. Trimming stripped 4 bases from V and 0 bases from J, with 6 bases between. DNA of the CDR3: TGTGCCAGCAGCTATATCACTAACTATGGCTACACCTTC. As protein: CASSYITNYGYTF.

This sequence joins TRBV5-5 and TRBJ1-1; D not certain. Germline values: CDR1 SGHKS, CDR2 YYEKEE (reference sequence). The CDR3 sequence is 13 residues long. Trimming took 7 bases from V and 3 from J, leaving 13 bases between them. The DNA for the CDR3 is TGTGCCAGCCGCAATGAGTTGTACACTGAAGCTTTCTTT. Amino acid sequence: CASRNELYTEAFF.

The CDR3 reads CASSLDAGYTF. The CDR3 bases are TGTGCCAGCAGCTTGGATGCGGGCTACACCTTC. The genes are TRBV5-4 and TRBJ1-2; D remains ambiguous. The V end lost 0 bases, the J end lost 8 bases, and 5 bases lay between the germline ends. This CDR3 has 11 amino acids. Germline lookup yields CDR1 SGHNT and CDR2 YYREEE (reference sequence). Supplemented by reference TRBV5-4 and TRBJ1-2, the full variable domain reads ETGVTQSPTHLIKTRGQQVTLRCSSQSGHNTVSWYQQALGQGPQFIFQYYREEENGRGNFPPRFSGLQFPNYSSELNVNALELDDSALYLCASSLDAGYTFGSGTRLTVV.

Only a few counts were recorded for this clonotype. The chain joins TRBV7-9 to TRBJ2-1; 10 bases agree with TRBD2. The V segment lost 5 bases and the J segment 10 bases; nucleotides outside the gene matches: 14. The length of the CDR3 is 16 residues. In germline, CDR1 is SEHNR, CDR2 FQNEAQ (reference sequence). The CDR3 bases are TGTGCCAGCAGCGTTACTAGCGGGGTTCCTCTTGGGGAGCAGTTCTTC. Translating gives CASSVTSGVPLGEQFF. The full variable domain, with the rest looked up from reference TRBV7-9 and TRBJ2-1, is DTGVSQNPRHKITKRGQNVTFRCDPISEHNRLYWYRQTLGQGPEFLTYFQNEAQLEKSRLLSDRFSAERPKGSFSTLEIQRTEQGDSAMYLCASSVTSGVPLGEQFFGPGTRLTVL.

In this sample, this clonotype turned up a few times. In DNA form, the CDR3 reads TGTGCCAGCCTAAAGGGGGACCTCCATGAGCAGTTCTTC. It specifies CASLKGDLHEQFF. The V call is TRBV12-3 or TRBV12-4, the J call TRBJ2-1; maybe TRBD1 (6 bases). The V end was cut by 8 bases, the J end by 8 bases, with 16 bases between. The CDR3 has 13 residues.

This clonotype occurred a few times. V is TRBV6-5 and J is TRBJ1-2; the D gene is possibly TRBD1 (6 bases). There are 13 residues in the CDR3. The germline gives CDR1 MNHEY, CDR2 SVGAGI. Trimming took 8 bases from V and 5 from J, leaving 15 bases between them. The CDR3 sequence: CASGLGQTYGYTF. The CDR3 DNA reads as TGTGCCAGCGGACTGGGACAAACGTATGGCTACACCTTC.

This clonotype was recorded at least ten times. V usage is TRBV5-1 and J usage is TRBJ2-3, with D hard to call. The CDR3 loop spans 12 amino acids. The V gene lost 2 bases and the J gene lost 6 bases, with 7 bases spanning the gap. Looked up from germline, CDR1 is SGHRS and CDR2 is YFSETQ. The CDR3 bases are TGCGCCAGCAGCTTTTTATTGGATACGCAGTATTTT. Translated: CASSFLLDTQYF.